This T cell receptor beta chain derives from a study of regulatory T cells in long-lasting Graves disease. Arm-PCR of CDR3 regions and iRepertoire HTBI primers were the basis on which TCR beta libraries were built. As originally analysed: From all samples, identification returned 12 to 15 TRBJ and approximately 61 TRBV segments. Each CDR3 protein is one row after TCRdb ran MiXCR on the multiplex PCR reads. Clone size and V and J calls follow TCRdb, not the original study. The sample consists of almost 350,000 distinct CDR3 sequences, roughly a fifth of them appearing once. This clonotype was seen many times. Its target is not known. Overall study results and limits: The researchers studied only peripheral blood, not thyroid tissue.

Indicated time point: persistent/refractory GD, antithyroid drugs over 5 years with positive TRAb. Scientists built the TCR library using RNA that was extracted from PBMCs. This TCR came from a female donor with Graves disease. This material consisted of peripheral blood mononuclear cells (PBMCs), taken when the disease was refractory, from a patient treated with antithyroid drugs.

Here the CDR3 reads CASSLAGWGGTGELFF. CDR3 in DNA: TGTGCCAGCAGCTTAGCCGGGTGGGGAGGCACCGGGGAGCTGTTTTTT. This chain connects TRBV7-2 to TRBJ2-2; D is perhaps TRBD2 (6 bases). Deletions cut 0 bases from V and 4 bases from J, with 12 bases between. This CDR3 has 16 amino acids. The germline V gene encodes CDR1 SGHTA and CDR2 FQGNSA.